The source of this TCR beta chain is a study of cytomegalovirus exposure and HLA in healthy donors. Study conclusions and caveats: Sequencing depth roughly uniform across donors was assumed in presence/absence analyses. Common viral pathogens seemed to be connected with several of the most significant clusters, according to a later analysis. Data from an earlier analysis indicated that most TCR beta V segments were productive either about 87% or about 30% of the time. Association of 16,951 TCR beta sequences with HLA alleles was found at 0.05 false discovery rate in a later analysis.

As for this clone: The antigen is unknown.

The CDR3 is 15 residues long. Germline values: CDR1 SGHAT, CDR2 FQNNGV. V trimming: 0 bases; J trimming: 7 bases; junction bases outside the gene matches: 4. It was with 60 Vbeta and 13 Jbeta primers that the PCR ran. The protocol was immunoSEQ multiplex PCR, while the TCRdb copy is restricted to in-frame clones and leaves out a portion. The sample has more than 150,000 clones, roughly 87% seen once. This rearrangement joins TRBV11-2 to TRBJ1-4; 8 bases are a match to TRBD1. The origin of this receptor is a girl in the first two years of life in good health and CMV-seronegative. The specimen was PBMCs. Written as DNA, the CDR3 is TGTGCCAGCAGCTTAGATACAGGGGGTGGTGAAAAACTGTTTTTT. This encodes CASSLDTGGGEKLFF.